One and the same sample provided the 31 T cell receptor beta chains below, sequenced in a study of blood T cell repertoires in COVID-19. Some clones are missing from TCRdb's copy, which holds only in-frame ones; the method was immunoSEQ multiplex PCR. Of 250,000 to 350,000 clones listed, about 88% were seen once; the top ten hold roughly 10%. The sample consisted of peripheral blood. Receptors were obtained from a woman aged 30 to 39 with COVID-19, enrolled during active disease.

J is TRBJ2-3 and V is TRBV7-3; 9 bases align to TRBD1. CDR1 is SGHTA, CDR2 FQGTGA, per germline. CDR3 length equals 13 residues. Germline trimming cut 8 bases from V and 0 bases from J; bases unmatched to any gene: 0. The CDR3, as DNA: TGTGCCAGCGGGACAGGGAGCACAGATACGCAGTATTTT. Encoded protein: CASGTGSTDTQYF.

The chain is built from TRBV7-9 and TRBJ1-3; tentative D call: TRBD1 (6 bases). The CDR3 length is 18 residues. CDR1 and CDR2 from the germline V gene are SEHNR and FQNEAQ (reference sequence). The germline V and J ends were trimmed by 1 base and 4 bases, with 20 bases remaining between them. CDR3 sequence reads: CASSLGIGAGAGGNTIYF. CDR3 DNA sequence: TGTGCCAGCAGCTTAGGTATCGGTGCGGGGGCAGGAGGAAACACCATATATTTT. The full variable domain, its missing parts supplied by reference TRBV7-9 and TRBJ1-3, is DTGVSQNPRHKITKRGQNVTFRCDPISEHNRLYWYRQTLGQGPEFLTYFQNEAQLEKSRLLSDRFSAERPKGSFSTLEIQRTEQGDSAMYLCASSLGIGAGAGGNTIYFGEGSWLTVV.

This chain uses TRBV7-3 with TRBJ2-1; a weak D match, TRBD2 (6 bases). Germline V gene sequence: CDR1 SGHTA, CDR2 FQGTGA. V was clipped by 5 bases and J by 7 bases, with 12 bases between them. This CDR3 is built from 13 residues. In DNA form, the CDR3 reads TGTGCCAGCAGCCCCGGGACTCAGAATGAGCAGTTCTTC. Its translation is CASSPGTQNEQFF.

Details on this clone: The sample holds other DNA sequences that translate to the same CDR3. The chain has TRBV28 and TRBJ2-7, with TRBD2 as a possible D gene (5 bases). Trimming cost V 4 bases and J 3 bases, with 10 bases left between them. The germline CDR1 and CDR2 sequences are MDHEN and SYDVKM. The CDR3 consists of 13 residues. CDR3 in DNA: TGTGCCAGCAGTTCGGGGTCCCACTACGAGCAGTACTTC. Its protein product is CASSSGSHYEQYF.

The chain carries TRBV4-3 and TRBJ1-1; perhaps TRBD1 as D (6 bases). The V gene lost 2 bases and the J gene lost 0 bases, with 10 bases spanning the gap. The CDR3 totals 15 residues. Germline CDR1 is LGHNA and CDR2 is YSLEER. The CDR3 sequence: CASSQLTGLNTEAFF. The CDR3 nucleotides are TGCGCCAGCAGCCAATTGACAGGCCTGAACACTGAAGCTTTCTTT.

This sequence joins TRBV27 and TRBJ2-2; D is possibly TRBD1 (6 bases). This CDR3 comprises 14 residues. V was trimmed by 8 bases and J by 5 bases, leaving 15 bases between them. CDR1 and CDR2 (germline): MNHEY, SMNVEV (reference sequence). The CDR3 DNA reads TGTGCCAGCTGGTTGGGCAGGGGTACCGGGGAGCTGTTTTTT. It translates to CASWLGRGTGELFF.

This clone was detected once. This rearrangement joins TRBV3-1 (or the pseudogene TRBV3-2) to TRBJ2-1; the match to TRBD2 covers 10 bases. Germline values: CDR1 LGHDT, CDR2 YNNKEL (reference sequence). There are 13 residues in the CDR3. The J segment lost 15 bases and the V segment lost 3 bases, leaving 8 bases of the junction unmatched. CDR3 region: CASSHEREGVGFF. CDR3 nucleotide sequence: TGTGCCAGCAGCCACGAGCGGGAGGGGGTTGGGTTCTTC.

The V gene is TRBV4-1, the J gene TRBJ1-2; 7 positions match TRBD1. J was trimmed by 2 bases and V by 4 bases; bases with no gene match: 7. The CDR3 runs 15 residues. The germline CDR1 and CDR2 sequences are MGHRA and YSYEKL. CDR3 DNA: TGCGCCAGCAGCCCCAGGGGACAGCTAAACTATGGCTACACCTTC. Encoded protein: CASSPRGQLNYGYTF.

The chain has TRBV19 and TRBJ1-2, with unresolved D. The germline gives CDR1 LNHDA, CDR2 SQIVND (reference sequence). The CDR3 totals 10 residues. V lost 6 bases and J 4 bases, leaving 3 bases between the germline ends. CDR3 DNA sequence: TGTGCCAGTAGCTCCTATGGCTACACCTTC. Translated, it gives CASSSYGYTF.

This clone was detected once. The chain employs TRBV5-1 and TRBJ1-6; D might be TRBD1 (6 bases). Deletions cut 0 bases from V and 10 bases from J, with 20 bases between. Germline values: CDR1 SGHRS, CDR2 YFSETQ. The CDR3 length is 17 residues. Here the CDR3 reads CASSLGFGQPIGSPLHF. In DNA form, the CDR3 reads TGCGCCAGCAGCTTGGGCTTTGGACAGCCGATAGGGTCACCCCTCCACTTT.

The chain has TRBV19 and TRBJ1-5; tentative D call: TRBD1 (5 bases). This CDR3 contains 18 residues. With 4 bases removed from V and 0 bases from J, the gap between germline ends came to 19 bases. Germline V CDR1 and CDR2: LNHDA, SQIVND (reference sequence). CDR3 in DNA: TGTGCCAGTAGTAAATCACAAGGGGCTAGAACTAGCAATCAGCCCCAGCATTTT. It is translated as CASSKSQGARTSNQPQHF. The variable domain in full, completed from reference TRBV19 and TRBJ1-5, reads DGGITQSPKYLFRKEGQNVTLSCEQNLNHDAMYWYRQDPGQGLRLIYYSQIVNDFQKGDIAEGYSVSREKKESFPLTVTSAQKNPTAFYLCASSKSQGARTSNQPQHFGDGTRLSIL.

The chain has TRBV24-1 and TRBJ1-2; 7 positions agree with TRBD1. This CDR3 has 15 amino acids. V was pared by 3 bases and J by 0 bases, with 3 bases of the junction left unmatched. Germline V lookup: CDR1 KGHDR, CDR2 SFDVKD. This CDR3 reads CATSDPGGSNYGYTF. CDR3 DNA sequence: TGTGCCACCAGTGATCCAGGGGGATCTAACTATGGCTACACCTTC.

This clone occurred once. The chain is built from TRBV7-8 and TRBJ1-1; 8 positions match TRBD1. Germline assignment: CDR1 SGHVS and CDR2 FQNEAQ. V was pared by 4 bases and J by 5 bases, with 9 bases of the junction left unmatched. The CDR3 runs 15 residues. This CDR3 is CASSSQGAARTEAFF. CDR3 in DNA: TGTGCCAGCAGCTCCCAGGGGGCCGCTAGAACTGAAGCTTTCTTT.

This chain connects TRBV6-6 to TRBJ2-2; 7 positions match TRBD2. The V segment lost 0 bases and the J segment 4 bases; nucleotides outside the gene matches: 5. Germline CDR1 MNHNY, CDR2 SVGAGI (reference sequence). This CDR3 is built from 16 residues. CDR3 sequence: CASSYSFSGSTGELFF. The CDR3 DNA reads TGTGCCAGCAGTTACTCGTTTAGCGGGTCCACCGGGGAGCTGTTTTTT.

There are a few counts of this clone. The chain joins TRBV6-2 or TRBV6-3 to TRBJ2-3, with D perhaps TRBD2 (5 bases). CDR1 and CDR2 (germline): MNHEY, SVGEGT. Trimming removed 5 bases at V and 5 bases at J, with 14 bases between. The CDR3 is made up of 14 amino acids. CDR3 loop: CASSQRFGGDTQYF. The CDR3, as DNA: TGTGCCAGCAGTCAGCGGTTCGGAGGAGATACGCAGTATTTT.

The rearrangement links TRBV5-6 to TRBJ1-2; TRBD1 is a possible D gene (6 bases). CDR3 length: 12 residues. V lost 2 bases to trimming and J lost 8 bases, with 10 bases between them. Germline V gene lookup returns CDR1 SGHDT and CDR2 YYEEEE. CDR3 in amino acids: CASSLPTGGYTF. The CDR3 DNA follows: TGTGCCAGCAGCTTACCGACAGGCGGCTACACCTTC. Complete variable domain (other parts from reference TRBV5-6 and TRBJ1-2): DAGVTQSPTHLIKTRGQQVTLRCSPKSGHDTVSWYQQALGQGPQFIFQYYEEEERQRGNFPDRFSGHQFPNYSSELNVNALLLGDSALYLCASSLPTGGYTFGSGTRLTVV.

The CDR3 sequence is CASSVDYSNTEAFF. The DNA for the CDR3 is TGTGCCAGCAGCGTAGACTACTCGAACACTGAAGCTTTCTTT. The V gene is TRBV9, the J gene TRBJ1-1; D is uncertain. V lost 0 bases, J lost 1 base, and 7 bases lay in between. CDR3 length: 14 residues. Germline V gene sequence: CDR1 SGDLS, CDR2 YYNGEE.

The chain links TRBV6-5 to TRBJ2-7, with 9 positions matching TRBD1. CDR1 MNHEY and CDR2 SVGAGI come from the germline V gene. V lost 6 bases and J lost 5; bases outside the gene matches: 8. The CDR3 consists of 14 residues. DNA of the CDR3: TGTGCCAGCAGAAGGGGACAGGGTAGTAACGAGCAGTACTTC. Translating it yields CASRRGQGSNEQYF.

CDR3 protein: CASSLPGKLDTQYF. CDR3 DNA: TGTGCCAGCAGCTTACCAGGCAAGTTGGATACGCAGTATTTT. The rearrangement uses TRBV5-4 and TRBJ2-3; D is uncertain. Germline-derived CDR1 and CDR2 are SGHNT and YYREEE (reference sequence). The V end was cut by 2 bases, the J end by 6 bases, with 13 bases between. The CDR3 contains 14 residues.

This clone was observed a single time. The chain combines TRBV3-1 (or the pseudogene TRBV3-2) with TRBJ2-1, with 10 nucleotides matching TRBD2. CDR1 is LGHDT and CDR2 is YNNKEL in the germline V gene (reference sequence). Trimming at V came to 4 bases and at J to 6 bases, leaving 6 bases not matched to a gene. This CDR3 is built from 15 residues. The CDR3 reads CASSLGLADANEQFF. CDR3 bases: TGTGCCAGCAGCCTCGGACTAGCGGACGCCAATGAGCAGTTCTTC.

Only one count was recorded for this clone. The chain employs TRBV29-1 and TRBJ2-5, with a possible D match to TRBD1 (6 bases). In germline, CDR1 is SQVTM, CDR2 ANQGSEA. The CDR3 is 13 amino acids. V was shortened by 4 bases and J by 5 bases, with 14 bases between the two germline ends. CDR3 bases: TGCAGCGTTGCCGGGACATCGGGGGAGACCCAGTACTTC. It codes for CSVAGTSGETQYF.

The rearrangement joins TRBV7-9 to TRBJ2-5; 13 bases are shared with TRBD2. With 6 bases clipped from V and 4 bases from J, the junction kept 5 bases outside the gene matches. Germline CDR1 and CDR2: SEHNR and FQNEAQ (reference sequence). CDR3 length: 15 residues. In DNA, the CDR3 is TGTGCCAGCAGGGGGACTAGCGGGACGGGAGAGACCCAGTACTTC. Translation: CASRGTSGTGETQYF.

This clone was observed a handful of times. The chain has TRBV30 and TRBJ1-4, with 9 bases aligning to TRBD1. V lost 0 bases and J lost 8; bases outside the gene matches: 7. CDR1 is GTSNPN and CDR2 is SVGIG in the germline V gene (reference sequence). The CDR3 spans 15 residues. Here the CDR3 DNA reads TGTGCCTGGAGTGTACGACAGGGGGTAGAGGAAAAACTGTTTTTT. It translates to CAWSVRQGVEEKLFF.

This chain uses TRBV24-1 with TRBJ2-7; 7 bases are shared with TRBD1. The V gene's germline CDR1 is KGHDR and CDR2 SFDVKD. The CDR3 loop spans 14 amino acids. Germline trimming cut 4 bases from V and 1 base from J; bases unmatched to any gene: 3. Here the CDR3 DNA reads TGTGCCACCAGTGACCCGGGACAGTCCTACGAGCAGTACTTC. Residues: CATSDPGQSYEQYF.

The rearrangement uses TRBV5-8 and TRBJ1-4, with D possibly being TRBD1 (6 bases). Trimming removed 4 bases from V and 7 bases from J, with 20 bases in between. Germline CDR1 is SGHTS and CDR2 is YDEGEE. This CDR3 spans 16 amino acids. CDR3 protein: CASSPGGGGRAEKLFF. For the CDR3, the DNA is TGTGCCAGCAGCCCGGGAGGAGGGGGGCGGGCTGAAAAACTGTTTTTT.

A remark on this clone: Other DNA sequences in the sample encode the same CDR3. The chain links TRBV2 to TRBJ2-5; 11 bases are shared with TRBD2. CDR3 size: 14 residues. The germline V gene has CDR1 SNHLY and CDR2 FYNNEI. The V and J ends lost 8 bases and 3 bases, in that order; junction bases with no gene match: 5. Here the CDR3 reads CASSGTSGEETQYF. For the CDR3, the DNA is TGTGCCAGCTCCGGGACTAGCGGAGAAGAGACCCAGTACTTC.

Only a few counts were recorded for this clone. This rearrangement joins TRBV27 to TRBJ2-5, with TRBD1 as a possible D gene (5 bases). The CDR3 consists of 12 residues. The germline gives CDR1 MNHEY, CDR2 SMNVEV (reference sequence). Trimming pared 6 bases from V and 1 base from J, leaving 6 bases between. The CDR3 spells CASRGAQETQYF. In DNA, the CDR3 is TGTGCCAGCAGAGGGGCCCAAGAGACCCAGTACTTC.

The chain links TRBV15 to TRBJ2-2, with D perhaps matching TRBD1 (5 bases). Looked up from germline, CDR1 is LNHNV and CDR2 is YYDKDF (reference sequence). Deletions cut 1 base from V and 4 bases from J, with 10 bases between. There are 15 residues in the CDR3. CDR3 coding DNA: TGTGCCACCAGCAGAGCAAGGACACTCACCGGGGAGCTGTTTTTT. This gives the protein CATSRARTLTGELFF.

J is TRBJ1-4 and V is TRBV3-1 (or the pseudogene TRBV3-2); the match to TRBD1 covers 8 bases. CDR3 size: 14 residues. V dropped 5 bases and J dropped 6; count of bases not matched to a gene: 5. CDR1 LGHDT and CDR2 YNNKEL come from the germline V gene (reference sequence). This CDR3 is CASSDRGEDEKLFF. The CDR3 DNA reads TGTGCCAGCAGCGACAGGGGCGAAGATGAAAAACTGTTTTTT.

This clone appeared a few times. This chain connects TRBV7-9 to TRBJ1-5, with no clear D. The CDR3 covers 14 residues. In germline, CDR1 is SEHNR, CDR2 FQNEAQ (reference sequence). V lost 1 base and J 6 bases, leaving 10 bases between the germline ends. The CDR3 DNA reads TGTGCCAGCAGCTTAGGCCGGGAGACTCAGCCCCAGCATTTT. Translating it yields CASSLGRETQPQHF.

The chain is built from TRBV19 and TRBJ1-5; D call uncertain. The CDR3 has 15 residues. The germline gives CDR1 LNHDA, CDR2 SQIVND (reference sequence). V was clipped by 11 bases and J by 3 bases, with 20 bases between them. This CDR3 reads CAASGGRFVNQPQHF. CDR3 bases: TGTGCCGCCAGTGGTGGCCGATTCGTCAATCAGCCCCAGCATTTT.